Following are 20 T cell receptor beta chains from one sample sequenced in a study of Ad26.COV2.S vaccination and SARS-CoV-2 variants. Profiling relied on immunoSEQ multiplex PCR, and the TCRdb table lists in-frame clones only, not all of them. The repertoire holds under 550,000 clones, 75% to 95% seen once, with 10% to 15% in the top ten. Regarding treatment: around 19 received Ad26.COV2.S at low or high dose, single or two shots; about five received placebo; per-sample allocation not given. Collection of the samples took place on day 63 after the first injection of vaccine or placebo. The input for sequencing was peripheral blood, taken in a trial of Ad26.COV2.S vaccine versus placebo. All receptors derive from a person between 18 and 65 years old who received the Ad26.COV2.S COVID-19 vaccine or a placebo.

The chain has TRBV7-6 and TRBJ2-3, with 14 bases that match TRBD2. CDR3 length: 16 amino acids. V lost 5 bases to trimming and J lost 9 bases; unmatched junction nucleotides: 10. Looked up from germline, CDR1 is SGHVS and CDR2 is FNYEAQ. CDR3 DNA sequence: TGTGCCAGCAGCGCCCGACTAGCGGGAGGGCCCCCAACGCAGTATTTT. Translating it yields CASSARLAGGPPTQYF.

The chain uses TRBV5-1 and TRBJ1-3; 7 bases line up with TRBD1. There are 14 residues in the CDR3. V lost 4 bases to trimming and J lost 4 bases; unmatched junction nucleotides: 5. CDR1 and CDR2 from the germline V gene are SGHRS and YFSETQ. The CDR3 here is CASSPQGSGNTIYF. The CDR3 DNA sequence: TGCGCCAGCAGCCCACAGGGGTCAGGAAACACCATATATTTT.

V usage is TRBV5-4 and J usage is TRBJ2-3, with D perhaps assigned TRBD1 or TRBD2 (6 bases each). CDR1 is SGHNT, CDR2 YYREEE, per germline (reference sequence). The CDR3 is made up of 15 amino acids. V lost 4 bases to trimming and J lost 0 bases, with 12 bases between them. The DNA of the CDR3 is TGTGCCAGCAGCCCCCCGGGGGCAAGCACAGATACGCAGTATTTT. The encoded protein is CASSPPGASTDTQYF.

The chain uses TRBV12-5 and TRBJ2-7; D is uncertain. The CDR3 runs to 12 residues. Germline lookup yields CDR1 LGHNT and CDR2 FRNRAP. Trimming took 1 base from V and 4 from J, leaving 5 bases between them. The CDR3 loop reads CASGLAPYEQYF. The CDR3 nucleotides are TGTGCTAGTGGTTTGGCCCCTTACGAGCAGTACTTC.

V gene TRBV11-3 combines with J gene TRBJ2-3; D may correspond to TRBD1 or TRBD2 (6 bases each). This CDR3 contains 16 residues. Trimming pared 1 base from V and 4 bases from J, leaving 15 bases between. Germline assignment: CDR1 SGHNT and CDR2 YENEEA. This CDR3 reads CASSLGLQGGADTQYF. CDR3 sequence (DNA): TGTGCCAGCAGCTTAGGGTTACAGGGAGGTGCAGATACGCAGTATTTT.

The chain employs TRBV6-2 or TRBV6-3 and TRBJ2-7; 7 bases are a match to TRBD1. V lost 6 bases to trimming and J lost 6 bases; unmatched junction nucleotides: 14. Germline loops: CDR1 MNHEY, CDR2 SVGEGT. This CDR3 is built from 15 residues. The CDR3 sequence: CASSLKQGSPGEQYF. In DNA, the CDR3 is TGTGCCAGCAGCTTGAAACAGGGGAGCCCGGGCGAGCAGTACTTC.

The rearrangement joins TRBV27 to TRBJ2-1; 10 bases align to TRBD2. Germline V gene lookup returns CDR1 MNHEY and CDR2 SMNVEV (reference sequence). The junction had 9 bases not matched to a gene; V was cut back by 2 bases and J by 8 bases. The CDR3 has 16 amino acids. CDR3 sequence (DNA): TGTGCCAGCAGTTTAATACTAGCGGGAATGGGACATGAGCAGTTCTTC. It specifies CASSLILAGMGHEQFF.

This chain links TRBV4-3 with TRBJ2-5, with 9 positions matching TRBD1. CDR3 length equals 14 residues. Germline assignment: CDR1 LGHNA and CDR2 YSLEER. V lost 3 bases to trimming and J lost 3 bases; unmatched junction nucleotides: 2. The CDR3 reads CASSQGQGEETQYF. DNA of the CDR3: TGCGCCAGCAGCCAGGGACAGGGAGAAGAGACCCAGTACTTC.

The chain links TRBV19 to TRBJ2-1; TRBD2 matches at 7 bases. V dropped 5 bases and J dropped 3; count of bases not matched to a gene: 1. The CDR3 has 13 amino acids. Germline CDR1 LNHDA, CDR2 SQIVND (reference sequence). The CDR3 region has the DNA TGTGCCAGTAGTCTAGCGGACTACAATGAGCAGTTCTTC. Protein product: CASSLADYNEQFF.

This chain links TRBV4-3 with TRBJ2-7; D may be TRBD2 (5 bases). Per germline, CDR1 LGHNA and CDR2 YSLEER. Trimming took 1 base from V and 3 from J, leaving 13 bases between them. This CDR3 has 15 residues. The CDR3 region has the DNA TGCGCCAGCAGCCAAGGGACTTCTCCAAACTACGAGCAGTACTTC. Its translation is CASSQGTSPNYEQYF.

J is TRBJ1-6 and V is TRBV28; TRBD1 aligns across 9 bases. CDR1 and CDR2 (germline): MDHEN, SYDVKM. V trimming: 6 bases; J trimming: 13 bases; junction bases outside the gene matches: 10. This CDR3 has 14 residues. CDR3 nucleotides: TGTGCCAGCAGCTCGGGACAGGGAAGAGATCCCCTCCACTTT. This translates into CASSSGQGRDPLHF. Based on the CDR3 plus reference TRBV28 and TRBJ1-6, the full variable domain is DVKVTQSSRYLVKRTGEKVFLECVQDMDHENMFWYRQDPGLGLRLIYFSYDVKMKEKGDIPEGYSVSREKKERFSLILESASTNQTSMYLCASSSGQGRDPLHFGNGTRLTVT.

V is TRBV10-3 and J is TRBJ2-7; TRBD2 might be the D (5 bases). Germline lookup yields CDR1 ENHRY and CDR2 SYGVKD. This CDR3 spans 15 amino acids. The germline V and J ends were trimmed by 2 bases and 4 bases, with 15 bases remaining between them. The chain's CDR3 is CAISEEGEPLYEQYF. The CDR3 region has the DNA TGTGCCATCAGTGAGGAGGGCGAACCTTTATACGAGCAGTACTTC.

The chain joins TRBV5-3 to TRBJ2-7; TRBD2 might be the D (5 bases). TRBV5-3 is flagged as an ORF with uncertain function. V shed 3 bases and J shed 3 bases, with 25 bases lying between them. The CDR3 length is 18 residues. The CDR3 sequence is CARSWIHGKSKSYYEQYF. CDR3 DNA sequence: TGTGCCAGAAGCTGGATTCACGGGAAGTCAAAAAGTTACTACGAGCAGTACTTC.

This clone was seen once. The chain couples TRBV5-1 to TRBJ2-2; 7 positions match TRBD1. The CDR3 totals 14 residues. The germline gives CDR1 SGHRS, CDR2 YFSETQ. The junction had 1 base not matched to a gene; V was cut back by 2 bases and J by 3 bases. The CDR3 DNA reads TGCGCCAGCAGCTTCCAGGGGGACACCGGGGAGCTGTTTTTT. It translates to CASSFQGDTGELFF. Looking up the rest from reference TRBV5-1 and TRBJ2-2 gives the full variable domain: KAGVTQTPRYLIKTRGQQVTLSCSPISGHRSVSWYQQTPGQGLQFLFEYFSETQRNKGNFPGRFSGRQFSNSRSEMNVSTLELGDSALYLCASSFQGDTGELFFGEGSRLTVL.

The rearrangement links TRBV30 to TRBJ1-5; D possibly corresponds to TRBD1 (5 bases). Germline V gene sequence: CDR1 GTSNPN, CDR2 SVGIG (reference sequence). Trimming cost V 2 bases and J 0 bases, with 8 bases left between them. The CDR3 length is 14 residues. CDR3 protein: CAWSKQVSNQPQHF. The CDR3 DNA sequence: TGTGCCTGGAGTAAACAGGTTAGCAATCAGCCCCAGCATTTT. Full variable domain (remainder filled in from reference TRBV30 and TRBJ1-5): SQTIHQWPATLVQPVGSPLSLECTVEGTSNPNLYWYRQAAGRGLQLLFYSVGIGQISSEVPQNLSASRPQDRQFILSSKKLLLSDSGFYLCAWSKQVSNQPQHFGDGTRLSIL.

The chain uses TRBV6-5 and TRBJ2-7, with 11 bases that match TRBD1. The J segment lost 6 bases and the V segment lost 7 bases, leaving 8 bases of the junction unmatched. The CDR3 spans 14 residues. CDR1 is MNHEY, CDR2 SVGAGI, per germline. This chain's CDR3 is CASTSGTGGSEQYF. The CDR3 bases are TGTGCCAGCACCTCCGGGACAGGGGGGTCCGAGCAGTACTTC.

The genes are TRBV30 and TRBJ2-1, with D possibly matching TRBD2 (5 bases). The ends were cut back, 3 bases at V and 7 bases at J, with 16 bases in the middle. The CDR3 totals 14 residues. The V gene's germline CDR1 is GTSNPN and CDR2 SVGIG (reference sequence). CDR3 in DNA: TGTGCCTGGAGCTCCCGCGGAGGTTTGAATGAGCAGTTCTTC. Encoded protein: CAWSSRGGLNEQFF.

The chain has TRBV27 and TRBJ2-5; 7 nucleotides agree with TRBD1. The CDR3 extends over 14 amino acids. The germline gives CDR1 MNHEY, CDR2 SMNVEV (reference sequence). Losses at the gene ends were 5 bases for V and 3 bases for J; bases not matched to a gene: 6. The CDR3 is CASSANTGEETQYF. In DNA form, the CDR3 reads TGTGCCAGCAGTGCAAACACAGGGGAAGAGACCCAGTACTTC.

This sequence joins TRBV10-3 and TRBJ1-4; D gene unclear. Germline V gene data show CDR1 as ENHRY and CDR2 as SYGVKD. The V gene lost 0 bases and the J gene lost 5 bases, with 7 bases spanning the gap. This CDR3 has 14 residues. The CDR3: CAISESQRNEKLFF. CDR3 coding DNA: TGTGCCATCAGTGAGTCCCAGAGAAATGAAAAACTGTTTTTT.

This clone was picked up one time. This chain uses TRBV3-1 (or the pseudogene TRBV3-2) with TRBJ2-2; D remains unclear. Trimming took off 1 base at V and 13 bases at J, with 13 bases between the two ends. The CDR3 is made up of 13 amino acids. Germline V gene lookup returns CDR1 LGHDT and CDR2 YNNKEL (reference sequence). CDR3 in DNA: TGTGCCAGCAGCCAAGTCGCTGGATGGGGGCTGTTTTTT. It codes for CASSQVAGWGLFF.